This T cell receptor beta chain was sequenced in a study of blood T cell repertoires in COVID-19. Authors' data handling: Nucleated cell counts were estimated from reference gene primer amplification. Sequencing was performed with immunoSEQ multiplex PCR; in TCRdb, only in-frame clones are kept and a portion is missing. V and J calls and clone size come straight from that table; D and trimming were deduced from the DNA. The sample has 50,000 to 60,000 clones, around nine tenths seen once. CDR1 is MNHNY, CDR2 SVGAGI, per germline (reference sequence). Trimming cost V 5 bases and J 4 bases, with 9 bases left between them. CDR3 length: 14 residues.

The chain uses TRBV6-6 and TRBJ1-6; the D is unclear. This clonotype was sampled from a human donor with active COVID-19. The donor label of this sample is uncertain. The material sequenced was peripheral blood. This CDR3 is CASSPRTYNSPLHF. CDR3 sequence (DNA): TGTGCCAGCAGTCCCCGAACATATAATTCACCCCTCCACTTT.